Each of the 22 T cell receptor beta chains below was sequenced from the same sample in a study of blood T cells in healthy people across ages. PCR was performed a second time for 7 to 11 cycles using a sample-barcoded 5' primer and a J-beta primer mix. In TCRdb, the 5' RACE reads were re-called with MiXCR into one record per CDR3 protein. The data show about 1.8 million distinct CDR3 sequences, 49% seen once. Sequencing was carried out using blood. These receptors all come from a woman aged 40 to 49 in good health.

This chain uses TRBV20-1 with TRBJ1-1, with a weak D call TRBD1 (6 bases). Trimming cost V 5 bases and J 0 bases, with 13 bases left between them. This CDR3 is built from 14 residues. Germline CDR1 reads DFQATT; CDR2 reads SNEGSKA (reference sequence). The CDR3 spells CSAVGGPMNTEAFF. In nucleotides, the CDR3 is TGCAGTGCTGTCGGGGGCCCCATGAACACTGAAGCTTTCTTT.

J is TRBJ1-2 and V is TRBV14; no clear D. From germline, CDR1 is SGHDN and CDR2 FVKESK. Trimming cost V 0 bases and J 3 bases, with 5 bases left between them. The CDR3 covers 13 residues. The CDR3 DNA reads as TGTGCCAGCAGCCAAGATCAGTACTATGGCTACACCTTC. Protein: CASSQDQYYGYTF.

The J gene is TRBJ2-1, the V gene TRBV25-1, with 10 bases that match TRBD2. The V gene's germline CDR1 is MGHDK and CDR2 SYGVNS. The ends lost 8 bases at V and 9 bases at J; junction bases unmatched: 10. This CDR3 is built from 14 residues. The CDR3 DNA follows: TGTGCCAGCCGTATCAGCGGGGGGGCTGGTGAGCAGTTCTTC. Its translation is CASRISGGAGEQFF. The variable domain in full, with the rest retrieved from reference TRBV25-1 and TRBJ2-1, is EADIYQTPRYLVIGTGKKITLECSQTMGHDKMYWYQQDPGMELHLIHYSYGVNSTEKGDLSSESTVSRIRTEHFPLTLESARPSHTSQYLCASRISGGAGEQFFGPGTRLTVL.

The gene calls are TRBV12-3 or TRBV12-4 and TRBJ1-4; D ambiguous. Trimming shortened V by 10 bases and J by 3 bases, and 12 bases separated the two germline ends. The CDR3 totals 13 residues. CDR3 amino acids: CATTWVPNEKLFF. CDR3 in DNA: TGTGCCACCACATGGGTTCCTAATGAAAAACTGTTTTTT.

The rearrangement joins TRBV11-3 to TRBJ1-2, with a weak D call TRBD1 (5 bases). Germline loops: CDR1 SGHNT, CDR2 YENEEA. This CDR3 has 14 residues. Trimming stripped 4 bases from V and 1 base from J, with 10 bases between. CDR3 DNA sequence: TGTGCCAGCAGCTCCGGGGCGTTTAACTATGGCTACACCTTC. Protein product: CASSSGAFNYGYTF.

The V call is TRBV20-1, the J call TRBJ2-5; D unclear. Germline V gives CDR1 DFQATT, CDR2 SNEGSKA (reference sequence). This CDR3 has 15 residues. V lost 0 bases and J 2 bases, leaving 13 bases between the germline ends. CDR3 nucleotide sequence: TGCAGTGCTAGAGATTTTTATCAGCCGCAAGAGACCCAGTACTTC. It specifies CSARDFYQPQETQYF.

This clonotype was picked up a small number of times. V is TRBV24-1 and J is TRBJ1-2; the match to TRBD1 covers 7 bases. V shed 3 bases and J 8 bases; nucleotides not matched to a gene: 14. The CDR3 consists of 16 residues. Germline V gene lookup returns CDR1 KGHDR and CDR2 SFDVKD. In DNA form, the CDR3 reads TGTGCCACCAGTGATCCCCCCGGGACAGACATGGGAGGCTACACCTTC. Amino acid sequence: CATSDPPGTDMGGYTF.

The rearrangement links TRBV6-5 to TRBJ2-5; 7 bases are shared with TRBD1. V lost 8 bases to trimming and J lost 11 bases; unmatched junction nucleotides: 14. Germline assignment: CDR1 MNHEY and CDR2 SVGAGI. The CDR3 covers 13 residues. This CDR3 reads CASWDSLGNEQYF. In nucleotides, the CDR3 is TGTGCCAGCTGGGACAGCCTAGGGAATGAGCAGTACTTC.

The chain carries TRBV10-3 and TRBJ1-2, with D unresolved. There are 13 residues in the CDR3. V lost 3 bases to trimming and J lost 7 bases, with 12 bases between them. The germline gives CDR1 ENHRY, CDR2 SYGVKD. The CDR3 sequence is CAISELRELGYTF. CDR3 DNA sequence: TGTGCCATCAGTGAATTAAGGGAACTTGGCTACACCTTC.

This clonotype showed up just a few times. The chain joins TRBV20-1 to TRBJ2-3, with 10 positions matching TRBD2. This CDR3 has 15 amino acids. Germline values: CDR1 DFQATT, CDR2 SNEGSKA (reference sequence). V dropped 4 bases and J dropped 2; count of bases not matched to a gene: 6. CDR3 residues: CSANNLAGVTDTQYF. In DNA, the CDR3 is TGCAGTGCTAACAATCTAGCGGGGGTCACAGATACGCAGTATTTT.

For the CDR3, the DNA is TGTGCCAGCAGTTTCCTGTGGACTGAGCAGTTCTTC. It translates to CASSFLWTEQFF. The genes are TRBV28 and TRBJ2-1; D is unclear. The CDR3 sequence is 12 residues long. Germline values: CDR1 MDHEN, CDR2 SYDVKM. V was cut by 3 bases and J by 9 bases, with 9 bases left in between.

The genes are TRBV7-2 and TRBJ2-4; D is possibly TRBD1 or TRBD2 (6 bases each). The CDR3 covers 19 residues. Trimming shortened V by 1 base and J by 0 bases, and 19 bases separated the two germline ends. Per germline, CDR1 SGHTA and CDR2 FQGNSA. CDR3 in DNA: TGTGCCAGCAGCTTAGATATGAGAGGGGGGAAGATAGCCAAAAACATTCAGTACTTC. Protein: CASSLDMRGGKIAKNIQYF.

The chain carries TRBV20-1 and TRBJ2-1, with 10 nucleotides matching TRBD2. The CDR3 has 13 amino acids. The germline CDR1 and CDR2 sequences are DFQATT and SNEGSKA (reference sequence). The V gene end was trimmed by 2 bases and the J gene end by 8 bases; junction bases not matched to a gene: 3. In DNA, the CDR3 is TGCAGTGCTAGACTAGCGGGGGTCTATGAGCAGTTCTTC. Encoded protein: CSARLAGVYEQFF.

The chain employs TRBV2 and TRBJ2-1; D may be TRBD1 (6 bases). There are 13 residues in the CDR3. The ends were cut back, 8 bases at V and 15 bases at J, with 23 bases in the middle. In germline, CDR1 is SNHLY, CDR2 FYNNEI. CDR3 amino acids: CASCMGETGRRFF. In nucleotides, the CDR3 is TGTGCCAGCTGTATGGGGGAGACAGGTCGAAGGTTCTTC.

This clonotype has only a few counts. The CDR3 here is CASSLPGGGSPLHF. The CDR3 DNA is TGTGCCAGCAGCTTACCAGGGGGCGGTTCACCCCTCCACTTT. The gene calls are TRBV7-2 and TRBJ1-6; 8 bases fit TRBD1. The CDR3 loop spans 14 amino acids. From germline, CDR1 is SGHTA and CDR2 FQGNSA. The ends lost 2 bases at V and 9 bases at J; junction bases unmatched: 3.

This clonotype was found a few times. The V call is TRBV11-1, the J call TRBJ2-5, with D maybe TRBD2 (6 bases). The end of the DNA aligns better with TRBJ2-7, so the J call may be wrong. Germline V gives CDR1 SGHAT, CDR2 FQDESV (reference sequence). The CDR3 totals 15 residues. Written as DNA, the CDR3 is TGTGCCAGCAGCCCCACGGGAGAGCGATATTACGAGCAGTACTTC. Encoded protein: CASSPTGERYYEQYF.

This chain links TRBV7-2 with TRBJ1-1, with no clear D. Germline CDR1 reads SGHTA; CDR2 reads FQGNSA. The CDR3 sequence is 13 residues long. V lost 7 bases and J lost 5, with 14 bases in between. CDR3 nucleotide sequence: TGTGCCAGCACCCCGACCCTGTGGACTGAAGCTTTCTTT. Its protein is CASTPTLWTEAFF. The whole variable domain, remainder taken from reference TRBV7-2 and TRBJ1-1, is GAGVSQSPSNKVTEKGKDVELRCDPISGHTALYWYRQSLGQGLEFLIYFQGNSAPDKSGLPSDRFSAERTGGSVSTLTIQRTQQEDSAVYLCASTPTLWTEAFFGQGTRLTVV.

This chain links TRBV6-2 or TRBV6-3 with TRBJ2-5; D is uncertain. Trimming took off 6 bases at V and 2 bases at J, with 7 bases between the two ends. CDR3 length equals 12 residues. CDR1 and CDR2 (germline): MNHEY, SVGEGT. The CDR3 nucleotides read TGTGCCAGCAGGAATCCACAAGAGACCCAGTACTTC. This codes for CASRNPQETQYF.

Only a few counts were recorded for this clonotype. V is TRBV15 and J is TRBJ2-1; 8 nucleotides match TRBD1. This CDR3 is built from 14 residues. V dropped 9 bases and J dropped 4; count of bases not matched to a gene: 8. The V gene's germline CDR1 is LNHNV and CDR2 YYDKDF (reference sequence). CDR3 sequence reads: CATIGQGFYNEQFF. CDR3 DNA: TGTGCCACTATAGGACAGGGCTTTTACAATGAGCAGTTCTTC.

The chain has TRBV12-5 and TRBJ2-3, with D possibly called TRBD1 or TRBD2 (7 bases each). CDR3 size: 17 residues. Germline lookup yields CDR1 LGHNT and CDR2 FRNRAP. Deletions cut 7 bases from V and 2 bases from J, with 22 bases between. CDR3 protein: CASARGRGSDPTDTQYF. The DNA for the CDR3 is TGTGCTAGTGCCAGGGGGAGGGGGTCGGACCCCACAGATACGCAGTATTTT.

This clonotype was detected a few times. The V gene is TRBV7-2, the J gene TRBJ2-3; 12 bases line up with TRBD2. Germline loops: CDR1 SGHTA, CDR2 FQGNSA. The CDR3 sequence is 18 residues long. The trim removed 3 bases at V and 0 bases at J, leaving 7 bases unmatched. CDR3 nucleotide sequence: TGTGCCAGCAGCTTGCTAGCGGGGGGGGCGGGGAGCACAGATACGCAGTATTTT. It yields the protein CASSLLAGGAGSTDTQYF.

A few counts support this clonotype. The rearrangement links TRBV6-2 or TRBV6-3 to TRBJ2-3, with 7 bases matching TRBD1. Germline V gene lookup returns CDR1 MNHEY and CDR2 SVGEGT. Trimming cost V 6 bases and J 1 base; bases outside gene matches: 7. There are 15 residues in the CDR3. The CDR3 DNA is TGTGCCAGCAGCCGGCCGAGGGGGCGCACAGATACGCAGTATTTT. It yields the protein CASSRPRGRTDTQYF.